These 29 T cell receptor beta chains came from one sample sequenced in a study of prognosis after radiotherapy for stage I lung cancer. From genomic DNA, two-round multiplex PCR was used to amplify TCR beta CDR3. The first round of PCR was done with primers that matched each TRBV and TRBJ gene. TCRdb re-derived calls from the multiplex PCR reads in MiXCR, one entry per CDR3 protein. The profile shows 20,000 to 25,000 distinct CDR3 sequences, around 46% of them singletons. The material was PBMCs, obtained before or after stereotactic body radiation therapy (not recorded which). The source of these receptors is a donor aged 50 or older with non-small cell lung cancer.

Relative to its sample, this clonotype is medium-sized (0.01 to 0.1%). The J gene is TRBJ2-2, the V gene TRBV12-3 or TRBV12-4; 11 bases align to TRBD2. V dropped 7 bases and J dropped 1; count of bases not matched to a gene: 5. The CDR3 contains 16 residues. The CDR3 here is CASTDLAGGNTGELFF. The CDR3 nucleotides read TGTGCCAGCACCGACCTAGCGGGGGGGAACACCGGGGAGCTGTTTTTT.

This chain connects TRBV20-1 to TRBJ1-5; D gene ambiguous. The germline CDR1 and CDR2 sequences are DFQATT and SNEGSKA (reference sequence). This CDR3 spans 10 amino acids. Here the CDR3 DNA reads TGCAGACCTGAGCATCAGCCCCAGCATTTT. Residues: CRPEHQPQHF.

As concerns this clonotype: This likely traces to a read error, being one base from a far larger clone. The chain links TRBV6-4 to TRBJ2-3; D is unresolved. The CDR3 has 16 amino acids. Germline-derived CDR1 and CDR2 are MRHNA and SNTAGT. Trimming pared 6 bases from V and 1 base from J, leaving 17 bases between. The CDR3 DNA reads TGTGCCAGCAGGCCAAAATACACGTCTCGCACAGATACGCAGTATTTT. Translated: CASRPKYTSRTDTQYF.

This clonotype was counted only a few times. A far larger clone differs by one base, so this is likely a read error. V is TRBV6-1 and J is TRBJ2-3, with D uncertain. The V end lost 3 bases, the J end lost 2 bases, and 12 bases lay between the germline ends. The CDR3 is made up of 15 amino acids. Per the germline V gene, CDR1 is MNHNS and CDR2 is SASEGT. CDR3 amino acids: CASSEGSGVTDTQYF. The CDR3 DNA follows: TGTGCCAGCAGTGAGGGCAGTGGGGTCACAGATACGCAGTATTTT.

About this clonotype: A far larger clone is a single base away, which makes a read error likely. V and J are TRBV5-1 and TRBJ2-2, with D possibly TRBD2 on 6 matching bases. Trimming shortened V by 6 bases and J by 14 bases, and 23 bases separated the two germline ends. The length of the CDR3 is 14 residues. In germline, CDR1 is SGHRS, CDR2 YFSETQ. The CDR3 bases are TGCGCCAGCATGCCGGGGGAATGGGTGGTGGAACTGTTTTTT. Its translation: CASMPGEWVVELFF. The variable domain in full, completed from reference TRBV5-1 and TRBJ2-2, reads KAGVTQTPRYLIKTRGQQVTLSCSPISGHRSVSWYQQTPGQGLQFLFEYFSETQRNKGNFPGRFSGRQFSNSRSEMNVSTLELGDSALYLCASMPGEWVVELFFGEGSRLTVL.

This clonotype was counted at least ten times. V usage is TRBV3-1 and J usage is TRBJ2-1; TRBD2 matches at 8 bases. Germline loops: CDR1 LGHDT, CDR2 YNNKEL (reference sequence). This CDR3 spans 17 amino acids. V lost 0 bases and J lost 1; bases outside the gene matches: 5. CDR3 DNA sequence: TGTGCCAGCAGCCAAGATCTCGCGGGGGGTTCCTACAATGAGCAGTTCTTC. It translates to CASSQDLAGGSYNEQFF.

V usage is TRBV2 and J usage is TRBJ1-4; 9 bases agree with TRBD1. Germline V lookup: CDR1 SNHLY, CDR2 FYNNEI. Trimming at V came to 5 bases and at J to 7 bases, leaving 8 bases not matched to a gene. CDR3 size: 15 residues. CDR3 protein: CASSPRDRVSEKLFF. The CDR3 coding sequence is TGTGCCAGCAGTCCCCGGGACAGGGTAAGTGAAAAACTGTTTTTT.

This clonotype was observed at least ten times. This rearrangement joins TRBV28 to TRBJ2-2; unclear D gene. Germline loops: CDR1 MDHEN, CDR2 SYDVKM. This CDR3 contains 15 residues. V was trimmed by 3 bases and J by 7 bases, leaving 15 bases between them. The CDR3 loop reads CASSLVPPMGGELFF. The CDR3 nucleotides read TGTGCCAGCAGTTTGGTACCCCCTATGGGCGGGGAGCTGTTTTTT.

The J gene is TRBJ2-7, the V gene TRBV5-4; a possible D gene is TRBD2 (7 bases). The CDR3 is 17 amino acids. From germline, CDR1 is SGHNT and CDR2 YYREEE (reference sequence). The V end was cut by 2 bases, the J end by 1 base, with 19 bases between. Here the CDR3 reads CASSLGGGGARSYEQYF. The CDR3 DNA sequence: TGTGCCAGCAGCTTAGGAGGAGGGGGGGCGAGGTCCTACGAGCAGTACTTC.

In its sample, this clonotype was seen a few times. J is TRBJ1-1 and V is TRBV28, with D possibly being TRBD1 (6 bases). Trimming shortened V by 6 bases and J by 7 bases, and 12 bases separated the two germline ends. This CDR3 is 12 amino acids long. The germline CDR1 and CDR2 sequences are MDHEN and SYDVKM. As DNA, the CDR3 is TGTGCCAGCAGCCTTACCAGGGGTGAAGCTTTCTTT. This encodes CASSLTRGEAFF.

This chain joins TRBV20-1 and TRBJ1-5; D uncertain. The CDR3 consists of 13 residues. The V gene lost 2 bases and the J gene lost 6 bases, with 11 bases spanning the gap. Germline values: CDR1 DFQATT, CDR2 SNEGSKA (reference sequence). Here the CDR3 DNA reads TGCAGTGCTAGATCGGATGAGTTTCAGCCCCAGCATTTT. Protein: CSARSDEFQPQHF.

This clonotype was counted at least ten times. This chain uses TRBV11-2 with TRBJ2-3; no firm D call. Germline CDR1 is SGHAT and CDR2 is FQNNGV. Trimming took 5 bases from V and 5 from J, leaving 11 bases between them. CDR3 length: 13 residues. The CDR3 reads CASSPPLIDTQYF. The CDR3 bases are TGTGCCAGCAGCCCTCCTCTCATAGATACGCAGTATTTT.

This rearrangement joins TRBV6-1 to TRBJ2-2; D remains ambiguous. In germline, CDR1 is MNHNS, CDR2 SASEGT. Trimming took off 7 bases at V and 6 bases at J, with 12 bases between the two ends. CDR3 length: 13 residues. The CDR3 reads CASTTVMPGELFF. CDR3 DNA sequence: TGTGCCAGCACCACCGTTATGCCCGGGGAGCTGTTTTTT.

The sample holds one count of this clonotype. This sequence is one base from a far larger clone and is likely a read error. The chain uses TRBV4-3 and TRBJ2-7; no clear D. Trimming took off 4 bases at V and 0 bases at J, with 13 bases between the two ends. This CDR3 comprises 15 residues. From germline, CDR1 is LGHNA and CDR2 YSLEER. The CDR3 coding sequence is TGCGCCAGCAGCCGCGCCCCATGGCGCTCCTACGAGCAGTACTTC. This encodes CASSRAPWRSYEQYF.

This clonotype was observed many times. The chain recombines TRBV4-3 with TRBJ1-2; D unresolved. CDR1 and CDR2 from the germline V gene are LGHNA and YSLEER. Trimming left V 0 bases short and J 7 bases short, with 9 bases between. CDR3 length: 13 amino acids. CDR3 coding DNA: TGCGCCAGCAGCCAAGAAGTCGGTGGTGGCTACACCTTC. Its translation: CASSQEVGGGYTF.

The sample holds many counts of this clonotype. CDR3 sequence: CSVLTRGRGTGELFF. The DNA for the CDR3 is TGCAGCGTTTTAACTAGGGGGCGCGGGACCGGGGAGCTGTTTTTT. V usage is TRBV29-1 and J usage is TRBJ2-2, with TRBD1 identical over 7 bases. Germline trimming cut 5 bases from V and 5 bases from J; bases unmatched to any gene: 11. This CDR3 contains 15 residues. The germline V gene has CDR1 SQVTM and CDR2 ANQGSEA.

The chain uses TRBV7-2 and TRBJ1-2, with unresolved D. V was shortened by 5 bases and J by 4 bases, with 11 bases between the two germline ends. Germline V gene lookup returns CDR1 SGHTA and CDR2 FQGNSA. The CDR3 has 13 amino acids. The CDR3 nucleotides read TGTGCCAGCAGCATGACCCCCGGCTATGGCTACACCTTC. Translating it yields CASSMTPGYGYTF.

Notes on this clonotype: This likely comes from a read error, as the CDR3 has no conserved phenylalanine or tryptophan at its end. The DNA is omitted, as the CDR3 cannot be located on it reliably, and the CDR3 follows TCRdb's listing. V is TRBV2 and J is TRBJ2-7; no DNA check was done on the table's D call, TRBD1. The germline gives CDR1 SNHLY, CDR2 FYNNEI. From its first to its last residue, the CDR3 has 11 amino acids. CDR3 sequence: CASSEGPKHYS.

J is TRBJ2-7 and V is TRBV2; D is ambiguous. CDR1 and CDR2 (germline): SNHLY, FYNNEI. The germline V and J ends were trimmed by 4 bases and 0 bases, with 16 bases remaining between them. This CDR3 region has 16 residues. CDR3 DNA: TGTGCCAGCAGTGTTTGGTACGGAAGGAGCTCCTACGAGCAGTACTTC. As protein: CASSVWYGRSSYEQYF. Full variable domain (missing parts from reference TRBV2 and TRBJ2-7): EPEVTQTPSHQVTQMGQEVILRCVPISNHLYFYWYRQILGQKVEFLVSFYNNEISEKSEIFDDQFSVERPDGSNFTLKIRSTKLEDSAMYFCASSVWYGRSSYEQYFGPGTRLTVT.

V is TRBV12-3 or TRBV12-4 and J is TRBJ1-4, with TRBD1 matching over 7 bases. J lost 0 bases, V lost 4 bases, and 11 bases had no gene match. The length of the CDR3 is 18 residues. The chain's CDR3 is CASSWIGIGQATNEKLFF. The CDR3 coding sequence is TGTGCCAGCAGTTGGATTGGGATAGGACAGGCAACTAATGAAAAACTGTTTTTT.

The sample holds many counts of this clonotype. The CDR3 sequence is CASSLEGLAGSTDTQYF. In DNA, the CDR3 is TGTGCCAGCAGCTTAGAGGGACTAGCGGGGAGCACAGATACGCAGTATTTT. The chain recombines TRBV7-9 with TRBJ2-3; 13 bases match TRBD2. CDR1 is SEHNR and CDR2 is FQNEAQ in the germline V gene (reference sequence). V trimming: 1 base; J trimming: 0 bases; junction bases outside the gene matches: 1. There are 17 residues in the CDR3.

This rearrangement joins TRBV6-1 to TRBJ1-2, with D tentatively TRBD1 (5 bases). V was clipped by 6 bases and J by 7 bases, with 18 bases between them. CDR1 and CDR2 from the germline V gene are MNHNS and SASEGT. The CDR3 has 14 amino acids. Written as DNA, the CDR3 is TGTGCCAGCAGCGAAACAGGTTTTGGGGCTGGCTACACCTTC. Translated, it gives CASSETGFGAGYTF.

This rearrangement joins TRBV6-2 or TRBV6-3 to TRBJ2-7; D perhaps matches TRBD1 (5 bases). Germline V gene data show CDR1 as MNHEY and CDR2 as SVGEGT. V lost 9 bases and J lost 2, with 17 bases in between. The CDR3 contains 14 residues. CDR3 bases: TGTGCCAGTAAACCGGCTTTCAGGGCCTACGAGCAGTACTTC. Protein product: CASKPAFRAYEQYF.

This clonotype occurred many times. The chain joins TRBV5-6 to TRBJ2-7, with 9 positions matching TRBD1. Germline V gene lookup returns CDR1 SGHDT and CDR2 YYEEEE. The CDR3 has 14 amino acids. Trimming at V came to 2 bases and at J to 4 bases, leaving 4 bases not matched to a gene. For the CDR3, the DNA is TGTGCCAGCAGCTTCGGGACAGGGCCTTACGAGCAGTACTTC. Encoded protein: CASSFGTGPYEQYF.

Regarding this clonotype: A read error likely explains this, since a far larger clone differs by one base. The chain carries TRBV5-1 and TRBJ2-5; TRBD1 or TRBD2 may be the D gene (6 bases each). The J call is doubtful: the DNA matches TRBJ2-1 better. The germline V gene encodes CDR1 SGHRS and CDR2 YFSETQ. The CDR3 has 15 amino acids. The CDR3 sequence is CASSLGDRRVDEQFF. The DNA of the CDR3 is TGCGCCAGCAGCTTGGGAGACAGGAGGGTCGATGAGCAGTTCTTC.

This clonotype was recorded many times. The rearrangement uses TRBV28 and TRBJ1-1, with unresolved D. The germline gives CDR1 MDHEN, CDR2 SYDVKM. CDR3 size: 11 residues. Trimming stripped 0 bases from V and 6 bases from J, with 2 bases between. DNA of the CDR3: TGTGCCAGCAGTTTATGGGCTGAAGCTTTCTTT. Encoded protein: CASSLWAEAFF.

The chain uses TRBV5-1 and TRBJ2-7; the D call may be TRBD1 or TRBD2 (5 bases each). This CDR3 is 16 amino acids long. Per germline, CDR1 SGHRS and CDR2 YFSETQ. V lost 0 bases and J lost 7, with 20 bases in between. CDR3 sequence (DNA): TGCGCCAGCAGCTTGGCGGGGCCCGTCAGGTGCGGAGAGCAGTACTTC. Translation gives CASSLAGPVRCGEQYF. Full variable domain (remainder filled in from reference TRBV5-1 and TRBJ2-7): KAGVTQTPRYLIKTRGQQVTLSCSPISGHRSVSWYQQTPGQGLQFLFEYFSETQRNKGNFPGRFSGRQFSNSRSEMNVSTLELGDSALYLCASSLAGPVRCGEQYFGPGTRLTVT.

This clonotype is medium-sized in the sample. The rearrangement links TRBV5-1 to TRBJ1-6; 7 bases are a match to TRBD1. The germline gives CDR1 SGHRS, CDR2 YFSETQ. The CDR3 extends over 17 amino acids. V lost 3 bases, J lost 8 bases, and 14 bases stayed unmatched. The CDR3 loop reads CASSWGRTGVADSPLHF. CDR3 bases: TGCGCCAGCAGCTGGGGGAGAACAGGGGTCGCTGATTCACCCCTCCACTTT.

By share of the sample, this clonotype is medium-sized (0.01 to 0.1%). V usage is TRBV5-1 and J usage is TRBJ1-2; D may be TRBD1 (6 bases). Germline values: CDR1 SGHRS, CDR2 YFSETQ. The CDR3 covers 14 residues. V was shortened by 0 bases and J by 0 bases, with 6 bases between the two germline ends. Here the CDR3 reads CASSLGQANYGYTF. As DNA, the CDR3 is TGCGCCAGCAGCTTGGGACAGGCTAACTATGGCTACACCTTC.